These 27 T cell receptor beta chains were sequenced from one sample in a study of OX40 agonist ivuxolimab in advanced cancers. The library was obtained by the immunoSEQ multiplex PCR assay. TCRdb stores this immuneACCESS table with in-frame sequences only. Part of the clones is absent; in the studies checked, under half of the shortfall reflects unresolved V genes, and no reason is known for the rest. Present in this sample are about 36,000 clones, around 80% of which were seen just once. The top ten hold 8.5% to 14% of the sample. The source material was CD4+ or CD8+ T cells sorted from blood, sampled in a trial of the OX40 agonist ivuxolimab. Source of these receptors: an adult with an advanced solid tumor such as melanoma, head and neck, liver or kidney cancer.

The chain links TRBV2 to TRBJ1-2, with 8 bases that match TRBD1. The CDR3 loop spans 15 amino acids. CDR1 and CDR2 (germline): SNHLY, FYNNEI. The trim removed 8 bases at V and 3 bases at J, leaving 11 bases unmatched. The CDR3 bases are TGTGCCAGCGGTCGACTGGACAGGGTGGACTATGGCTACACCTTC. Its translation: CASGRLDRVDYGYTF.

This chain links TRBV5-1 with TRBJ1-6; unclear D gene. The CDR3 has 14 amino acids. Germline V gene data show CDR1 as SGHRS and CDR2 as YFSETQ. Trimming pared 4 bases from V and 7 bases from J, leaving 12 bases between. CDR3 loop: CASSLQYSNSPLHF. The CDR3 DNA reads TGCGCCAGCAGCCTACAGTACTCAAATTCACCCCTCCACTTT.

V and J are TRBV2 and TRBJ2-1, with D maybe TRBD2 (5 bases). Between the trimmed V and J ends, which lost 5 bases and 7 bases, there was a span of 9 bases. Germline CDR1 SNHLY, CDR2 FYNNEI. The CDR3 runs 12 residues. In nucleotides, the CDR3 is TGTGCCAGCAGTATCCGGGGAAATGAGCAGTTCTTC. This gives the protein CASSIRGNEQFF.

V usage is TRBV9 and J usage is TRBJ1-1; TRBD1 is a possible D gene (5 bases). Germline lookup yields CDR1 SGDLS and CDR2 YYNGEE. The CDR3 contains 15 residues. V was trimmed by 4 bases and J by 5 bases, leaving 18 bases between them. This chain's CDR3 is CASSIRDGGGTEAFF. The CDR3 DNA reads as TGTGCCAGCAGCATCCGGGACGGTGGGGGGACTGAAGCTTTCTTT.

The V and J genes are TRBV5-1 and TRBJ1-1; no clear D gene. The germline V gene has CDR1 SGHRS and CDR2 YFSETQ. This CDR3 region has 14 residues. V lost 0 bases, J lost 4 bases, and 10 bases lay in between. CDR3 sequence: CASSLGWGSTEAFF. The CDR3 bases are TGCGCCAGCAGCTTGGGTTGGGGAAGCACTGAAGCTTTCTTT.

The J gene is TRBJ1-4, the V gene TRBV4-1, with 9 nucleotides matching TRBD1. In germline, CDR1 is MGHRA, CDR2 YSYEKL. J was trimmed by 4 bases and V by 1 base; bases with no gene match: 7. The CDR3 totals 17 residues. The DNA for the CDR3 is TGCGCCAGCAGCCAAGCGAAGGGGACAGGGTATAATGAAAAACTGTTTTTT. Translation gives CASSQAKGTGYNEKLFF.

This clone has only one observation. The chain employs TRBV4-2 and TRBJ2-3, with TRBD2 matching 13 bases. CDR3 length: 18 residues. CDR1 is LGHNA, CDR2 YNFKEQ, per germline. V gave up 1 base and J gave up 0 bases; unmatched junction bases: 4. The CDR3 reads CASSQGLAGGTSTDTQYF. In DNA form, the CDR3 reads TGTGCCAGCAGCCAAGGACTAGCGGGGGGAACTAGCACAGATACGCAGTATTTT.

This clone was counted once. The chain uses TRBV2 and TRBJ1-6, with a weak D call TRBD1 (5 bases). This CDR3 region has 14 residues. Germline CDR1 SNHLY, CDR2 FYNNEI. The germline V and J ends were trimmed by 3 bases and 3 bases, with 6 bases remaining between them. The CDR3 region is CASSEGDYNSPLHF. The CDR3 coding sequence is TGTGCCAGCAGTGAGGGGGACTATAATTCACCCCTCCACTTT.

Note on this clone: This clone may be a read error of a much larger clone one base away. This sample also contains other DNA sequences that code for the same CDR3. CDR3 protein: CAIGTDSNQPQHF. For the CDR3, the DNA is TGTGCCATCGGGACAGATAGCAATCAGCCCCAGCATTTT. The J gene is TRBJ1-5, the V gene TRBV10-3; TRBD1 matches at 7 bases. V was clipped by 8 bases and J by 0 bases; unmatched bases: 1. The germline V gene encodes CDR1 ENHRY and CDR2 SYGVKD. The CDR3 loop spans 13 amino acids.

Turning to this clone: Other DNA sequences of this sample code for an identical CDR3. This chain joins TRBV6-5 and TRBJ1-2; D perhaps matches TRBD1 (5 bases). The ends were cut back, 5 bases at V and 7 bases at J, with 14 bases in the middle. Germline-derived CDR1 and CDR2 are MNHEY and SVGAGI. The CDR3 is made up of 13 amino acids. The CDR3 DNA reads TGTGCCAGCAGTCGCCAGGGATTTCTTGGCTACACCTTC. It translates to CASSRQGFLGYTF.

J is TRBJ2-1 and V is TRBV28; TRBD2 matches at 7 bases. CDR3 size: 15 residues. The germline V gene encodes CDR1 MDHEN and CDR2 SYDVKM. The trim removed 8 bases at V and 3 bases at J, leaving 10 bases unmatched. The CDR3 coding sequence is TGTGCCAGCCTGGCTGTTGGCGGGGGCTACAATGAGCAGTTCTTC. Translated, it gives CASLAVGGGYNEQFF.

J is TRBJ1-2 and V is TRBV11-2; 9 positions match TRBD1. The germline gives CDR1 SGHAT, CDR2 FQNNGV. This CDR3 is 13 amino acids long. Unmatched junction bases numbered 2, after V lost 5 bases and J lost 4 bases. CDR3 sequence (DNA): TGTGCCAGCAGCCGGACAGGGGCCTATGGCTACACCTTC. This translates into CASSRTGAYGYTF.

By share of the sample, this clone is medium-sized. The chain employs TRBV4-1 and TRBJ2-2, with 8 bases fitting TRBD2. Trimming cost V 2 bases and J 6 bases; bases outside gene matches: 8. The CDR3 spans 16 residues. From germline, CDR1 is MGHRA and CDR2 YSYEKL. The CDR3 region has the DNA TGCGCCAGCAGCCAAAGCCCGCGGGGGGCGGCCGGGGAGCTGTTTTTT. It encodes CASSQSPRGAAGELFF.

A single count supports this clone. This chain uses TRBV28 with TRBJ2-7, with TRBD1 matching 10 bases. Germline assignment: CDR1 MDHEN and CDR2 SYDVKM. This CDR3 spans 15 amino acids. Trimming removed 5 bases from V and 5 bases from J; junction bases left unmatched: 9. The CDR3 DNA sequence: TGTGCCAGCAGTCAGACAGGGGGCCTTATAGACGAGCAGTACTTC. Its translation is CASSQTGGLIDEQYF.

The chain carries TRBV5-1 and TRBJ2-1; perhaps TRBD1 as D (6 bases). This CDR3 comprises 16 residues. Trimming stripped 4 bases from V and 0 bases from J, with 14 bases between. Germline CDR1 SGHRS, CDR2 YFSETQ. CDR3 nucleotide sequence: TGCGCCAGCAGCCTGGAAACAGGGAGCTCCTACAATGAGCAGTTCTTC. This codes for CASSLETGSSYNEQFF.

CDR3 nucleotide sequence: TGTGCCAGCAGCCCAAGCGGGGCCCCCTACGAGCAGTACTTC. Residues: CASSPSGAPYEQYF. V gene TRBV9 combines with J gene TRBJ2-7; 7 bases are a match to TRBD2. This CDR3 comprises 14 residues. CDR1 is SGDLS, CDR2 YYNGEE, per germline. J gave up 2 bases and V 4 bases, and 6 bases lay outside the gene matches.

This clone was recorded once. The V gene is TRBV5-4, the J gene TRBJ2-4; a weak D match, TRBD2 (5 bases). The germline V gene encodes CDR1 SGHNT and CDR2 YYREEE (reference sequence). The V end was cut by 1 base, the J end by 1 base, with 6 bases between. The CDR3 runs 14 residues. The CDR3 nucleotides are TGTGCCAGCAGCTTGACGGGGGCCAAAAACATTCAGTACTTC. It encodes CASSLTGAKNIQYF.

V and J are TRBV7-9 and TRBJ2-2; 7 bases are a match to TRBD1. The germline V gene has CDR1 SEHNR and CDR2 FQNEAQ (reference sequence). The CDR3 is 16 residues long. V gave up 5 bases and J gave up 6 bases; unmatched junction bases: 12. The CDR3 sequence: CASSQTRQGWAGELFF. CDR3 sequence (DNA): TGTGCCAGCAGCCAAACTAGACAGGGATGGGCCGGGGAGCTGTTTTTT.

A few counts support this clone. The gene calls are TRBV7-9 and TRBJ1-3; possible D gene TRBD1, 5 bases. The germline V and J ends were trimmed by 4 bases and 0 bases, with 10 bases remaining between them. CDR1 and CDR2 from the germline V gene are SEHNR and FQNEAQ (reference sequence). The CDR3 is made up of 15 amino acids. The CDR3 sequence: CASSSWTSSGNTIYF. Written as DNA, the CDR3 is TGTGCCAGCAGCTCGTGGACAAGCTCTGGAAACACCATATATTTT.

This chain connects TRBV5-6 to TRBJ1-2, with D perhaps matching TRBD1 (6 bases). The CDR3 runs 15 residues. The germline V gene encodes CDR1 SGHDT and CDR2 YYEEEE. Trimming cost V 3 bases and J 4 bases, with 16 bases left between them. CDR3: CASSYQGRSGYGYTF. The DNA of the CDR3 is TGTGCCAGCAGCTACCAGGGGCGCAGTGGCTATGGCTACACCTTC.

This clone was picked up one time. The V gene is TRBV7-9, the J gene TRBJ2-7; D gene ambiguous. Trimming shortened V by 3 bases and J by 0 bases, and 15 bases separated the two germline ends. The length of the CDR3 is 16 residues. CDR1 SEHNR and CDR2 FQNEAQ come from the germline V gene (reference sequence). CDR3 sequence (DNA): TGTGCCAGCAGCTTCGCGACTGCTTCGAGCTCCTACGAGCAGTACTTC. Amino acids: CASSFATASSSYEQYF.

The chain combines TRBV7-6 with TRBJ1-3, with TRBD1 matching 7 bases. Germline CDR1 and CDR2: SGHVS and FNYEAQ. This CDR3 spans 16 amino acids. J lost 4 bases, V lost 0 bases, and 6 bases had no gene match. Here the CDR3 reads CASSLAGGVGGNTIYF. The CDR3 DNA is TGTGCCAGCAGCTTAGCAGGGGGCGTGGGAGGAAACACCATATATTTT.

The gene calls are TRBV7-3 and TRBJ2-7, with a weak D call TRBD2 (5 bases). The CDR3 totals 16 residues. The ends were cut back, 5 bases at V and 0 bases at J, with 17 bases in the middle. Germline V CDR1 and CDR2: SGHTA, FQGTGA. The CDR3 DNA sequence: TGTGCCAGCAGCCCATCCGGGGAGAGGAGCTCCTACGAGCAGTACTTC. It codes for CASSPSGERSSYEQYF.

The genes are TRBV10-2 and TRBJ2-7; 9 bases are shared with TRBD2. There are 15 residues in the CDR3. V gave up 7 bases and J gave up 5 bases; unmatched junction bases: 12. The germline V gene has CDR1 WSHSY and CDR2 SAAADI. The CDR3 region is CASTLSLAGLNEQYF. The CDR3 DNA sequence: TGCGCCAGCACCCTGAGCCTAGCGGGGTTAAACGAGCAGTACTTC.

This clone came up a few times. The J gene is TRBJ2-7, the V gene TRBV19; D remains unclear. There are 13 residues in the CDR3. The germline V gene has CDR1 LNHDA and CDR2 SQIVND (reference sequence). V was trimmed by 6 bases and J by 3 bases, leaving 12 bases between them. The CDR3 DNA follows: TGTGCCAGTAGCGTCAATACTGGCTACGAGCAGTACTTC. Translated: CASSVNTGYEQYF.

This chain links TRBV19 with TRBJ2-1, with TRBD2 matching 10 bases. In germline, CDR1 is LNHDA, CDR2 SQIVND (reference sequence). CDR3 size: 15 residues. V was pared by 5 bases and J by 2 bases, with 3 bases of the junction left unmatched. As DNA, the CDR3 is TGTGCCAGTAGTTCTAGCGGGGGTACCTACAATGAGCAGTTCTTC. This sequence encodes CASSSSGGTYNEQFF.

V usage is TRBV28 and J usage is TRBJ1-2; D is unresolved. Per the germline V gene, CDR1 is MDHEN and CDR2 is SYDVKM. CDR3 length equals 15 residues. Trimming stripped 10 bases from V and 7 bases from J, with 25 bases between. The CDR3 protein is CATKRALLQTGGYTF. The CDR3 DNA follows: TGTGCCACAAAACGGGCGTTGTTGCAAACGGGTGGCTACACCTTC.